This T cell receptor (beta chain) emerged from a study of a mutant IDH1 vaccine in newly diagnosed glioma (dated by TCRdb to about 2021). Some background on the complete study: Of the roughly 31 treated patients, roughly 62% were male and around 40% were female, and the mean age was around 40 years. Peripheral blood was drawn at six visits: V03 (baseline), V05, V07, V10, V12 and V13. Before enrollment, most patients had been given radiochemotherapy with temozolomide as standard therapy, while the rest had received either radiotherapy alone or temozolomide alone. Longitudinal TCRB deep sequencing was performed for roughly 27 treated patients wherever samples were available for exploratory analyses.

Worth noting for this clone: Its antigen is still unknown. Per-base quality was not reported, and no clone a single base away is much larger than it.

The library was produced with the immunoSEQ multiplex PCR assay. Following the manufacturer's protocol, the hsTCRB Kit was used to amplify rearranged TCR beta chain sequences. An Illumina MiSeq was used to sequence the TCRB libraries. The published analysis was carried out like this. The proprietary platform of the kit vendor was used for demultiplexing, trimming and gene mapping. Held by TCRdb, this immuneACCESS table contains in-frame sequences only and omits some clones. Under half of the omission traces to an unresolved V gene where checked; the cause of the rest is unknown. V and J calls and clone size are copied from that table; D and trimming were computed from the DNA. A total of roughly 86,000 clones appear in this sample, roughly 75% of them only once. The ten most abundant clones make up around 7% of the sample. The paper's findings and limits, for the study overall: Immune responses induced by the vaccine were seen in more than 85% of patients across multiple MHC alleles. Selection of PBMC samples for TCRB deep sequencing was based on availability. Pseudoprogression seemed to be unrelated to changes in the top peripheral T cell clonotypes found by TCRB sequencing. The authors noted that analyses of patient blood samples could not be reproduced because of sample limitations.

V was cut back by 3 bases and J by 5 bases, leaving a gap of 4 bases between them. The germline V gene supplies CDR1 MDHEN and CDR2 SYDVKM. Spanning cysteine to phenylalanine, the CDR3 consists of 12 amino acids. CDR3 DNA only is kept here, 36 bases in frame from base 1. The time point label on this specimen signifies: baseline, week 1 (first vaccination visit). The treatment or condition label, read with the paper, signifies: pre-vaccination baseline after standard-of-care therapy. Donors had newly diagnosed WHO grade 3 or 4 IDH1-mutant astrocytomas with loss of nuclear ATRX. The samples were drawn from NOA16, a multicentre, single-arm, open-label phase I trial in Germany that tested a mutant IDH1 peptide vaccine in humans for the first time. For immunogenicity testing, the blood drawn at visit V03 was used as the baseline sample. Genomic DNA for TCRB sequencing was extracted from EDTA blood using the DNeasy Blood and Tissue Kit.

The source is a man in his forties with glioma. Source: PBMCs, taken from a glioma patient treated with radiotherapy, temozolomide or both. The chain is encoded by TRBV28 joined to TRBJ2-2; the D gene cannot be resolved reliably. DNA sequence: TGTGCCAGCAGTTTTAGTACCGGGGAGCTGTTTTTT. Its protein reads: CASSFSTGELFF.